This T cell receptor (beta chain) was sequenced for a study of T cells and Merkel cell carcinoma outcomes. TCRdb's copy holds only in-frame clones and misses some; the assay was immunoSEQ multiplex PCR. This sample carries some 9,400 clones, around 84% of them seen once, and the ten largest clones take 2% to 3%. CDR3 length equals 15 residues. The germline CDR1 and CDR2 sequences are LGHNT and FRNRAP. V gave up 5 bases and J gave up 2 bases, with 13 bases separating them. Notes on this clone: Antigen: not known.

Study findings and constraints: In Merkel cell carcinoma, repertoire and T-cell density reportedly predicted outcomes.

Sequenced: tumor tissue from Merkel cell carcinoma. This TCR was recovered from a human donor with Merkel cell carcinoma. The chain uses TRBV12-5 and TRBJ2-1; D possibly corresponds to TRBD1 (6 bases). The CDR3 here is CASGRQGQTYNEQFF. In DNA, the CDR3 is TGTGCTAGTGGTCGTCAGGGACAAACCTACAATGAGCAGTTCTTC.